The table lists the clone carrying this TCR beta chain with a few counts. TCRdb's copy holds only in-frame clones and misses some; the assay was immunoSEQ multiplex PCR. The profile shows tens of thousands of clones, approximately 72% of them singletons. Per germline, CDR1 LGHNA and CDR2 YNFKEQ. Germline trimming cut 4 bases from V and 5 bases from J; bases unmatched to any gene: 7. CDR3 length equals 14 residues. These data are taken from a study of radiotherapy plus CTLA-4 blockade in lung cancer. This clonotype originated in a human donor with non-small cell lung cancer who had stable disease on radiotherapy plus ipilimumab. The J gene is TRBJ2-5, the V gene TRBV4-2; 7 nucleotides align to TRBD2. The material was peripheral blood, obtained from a patient treated with radiotherapy plus ipilimumab. The CDR3 bases are TGTGCCAGCAGCCCGCCCAGCGGGGAGGAGACCCAGTACTTC. It encodes CASSPPSGEETQYF.